This T cell receptor (beta chain) derives from a study of control samples from healthy donors and cancer patients. Sequencing was performed with immunoSEQ multiplex PCR; in TCRdb, only in-frame clones are kept and a portion is missing. The data hold 120,000 or so clones, with 87% observed a single time. The specimen sequenced was blood. This sequence was found in a man in his forties in good health.

The CDR3 region is CASSPRLAGGTSHNEQFF. DNA for the CDR3: TGTGCCAGCAGCCCCAGACTAGCGGGGGGGACCAGCCACAATGAGCAGTTCTTC. The gene calls are TRBV9 and TRBJ2-1; 14 bases line up with TRBD2. Germline values: CDR1 SGDLS, CDR2 YYNGEE. With 4 bases clipped from V and 5 bases from J, the junction kept 11 bases outside the gene matches. The CDR3 is made up of 18 amino acids. The full variable domain, in which reference TRBV9 and TRBJ2-1 provide the parts outside the CDR3, is DSGVTQTPKHLITATGQRVTLRCSPRSGDLSVYWYQQSLDQGLQFLIQYYNGEERAKGNILERFSAQQFPDLHSELNLSSLELGDSALYFCASSPRLAGGTSHNEQFFGPGTRLTVL.